This T cell receptor beta chain emerged from a study of cytomegalovirus exposure and HLA in healthy donors. As for the study in general: Out of around 360 genotyped donors, about 76% belonged to the Caucasian-associated ancestry cluster.

With regard to this clone: Its antigen is unidentified.

Researchers ran the PCR with 60 Vbeta and 13 Jbeta primers. The data were produced by immunoSEQ multiplex PCR, yet TCRdb's version contains in-frame clones alone and is incomplete. The sample records 90,000 to 100,000 clones, under 80% being singletons. Findings of the study overall: Earlier analysis looked at TCR beta V segments, and most were productive about 87% or about 30% of the time. TCR beta chains numbering more than 150 were designated cytomegalovirus-associated. It emerged from a later analysis that several of the most significant clusters appeared to be linked to common viral pathogens.

Germline CDR1 and CDR2: MNHNY and SVGAGI (reference sequence). The CDR3 loop spans 14 amino acids. V trimming: 5 bases; J trimming: 4 bases; junction bases outside the gene matches: 4. The receptor's source is a male donor in good health and CMV-seronegative. Sequenced input: PBMCs. The V and J genes are TRBV6-6 and TRBJ2-1; 8 bases are shared with TRBD2. CDR3: CASSLTSEYNEQFF. CDR3 DNA sequence: TGTGCCAGCAGTCTGACTAGCGAGTACAATGAGCAGTTCTTC.